This T cell receptor beta chain appears in the sequencing data of a study of untreated major depressive disorder. Broader study findings: Differences in TRBV25-01 and TRBV02-01 usage did not reach significance. Compared with controls, depressed patients showed more TRBV05-01 (Vbeta 5.1) usage in CD4+ T cells.

For this clone: Its antigen is as yet unknown.

Germline lookup yields CDR1 SNHLY and CDR2 FYNNEI. This CDR3 contains 13 residues. V was clipped by 8 bases and J by 3 bases, with 11 bases between them. This table comes from immunoSEQ multiplex PCR, and its TCRdb copy is limited to in-frame clones, with some not included. Of just over 20,000 clones listed, about 93% are singletons. Each donor gave approximately 28 ml of EDTA blood. CD4+ T cells were isolated from thawed PBMCs by magnetic negative selection. This receptor was obtained from a man aged 25-40 years in good health. Sequenced input: CD4+ T cells from PBMCs. V and J are TRBV2 and TRBJ1-5, with D unclear. DNA of the CDR3: TGTGCCAGCCACCGAGACATCAATCAGCCCCAGCATTTT. Protein product: CASHRDINQPQHF.